This TCR beta chain was found in a study of cytomegalovirus exposure and HLA in healthy donors. Study-level points and caveats: Because they were indistinguishable, some V segments, including TRBV6-2 and TRBV6-3, were excluded. The number of N-insertions in an Asian-associated ancestry cluster was reportedly below the roughly 660-donor mean in a later analysis.

Notes on this clone: The antigen is undetermined.

CDR3 length equals 16 residues. The germline CDR1 and CDR2 sequences are SNHLY and FYNNEI. V dropped 2 bases and J dropped 0 bases, with 11 bases sitting between them. Primers for the PCR totalled 60 Vbeta and 13 Jbeta. Assay used: immunoSEQ multiplex PCR; TCRdb lists only in-frame clones, some missing. The repertoire table contains around 100,000 clones. The sequencing sample was made of PBMCs. The TCR comes from a man aged 25-45 years in good health and CMV-seronegative. V and J are TRBV2 and TRBJ1-5; tentative D call: TRBD1 (6 bases). This chain's CDR3 is CASSERAGASNQPQHF. In nucleotides, the CDR3 is TGTGCCAGCAGTGAAAGGGCAGGGGCTAGCAATCAGCCCCAGCATTTT.